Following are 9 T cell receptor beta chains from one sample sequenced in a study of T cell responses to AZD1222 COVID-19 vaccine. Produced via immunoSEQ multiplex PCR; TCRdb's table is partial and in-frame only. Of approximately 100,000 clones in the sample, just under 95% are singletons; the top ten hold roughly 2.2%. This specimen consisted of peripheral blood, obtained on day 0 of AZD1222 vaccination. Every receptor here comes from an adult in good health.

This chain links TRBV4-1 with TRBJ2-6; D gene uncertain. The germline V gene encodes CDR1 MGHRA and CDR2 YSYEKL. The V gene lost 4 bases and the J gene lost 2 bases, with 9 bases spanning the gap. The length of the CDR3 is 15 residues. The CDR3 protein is CASSLYPAGANVLTF. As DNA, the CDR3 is TGCGCCAGCAGCCTTTACCCGGCTGGGGCCAACGTCCTGACTTTC.

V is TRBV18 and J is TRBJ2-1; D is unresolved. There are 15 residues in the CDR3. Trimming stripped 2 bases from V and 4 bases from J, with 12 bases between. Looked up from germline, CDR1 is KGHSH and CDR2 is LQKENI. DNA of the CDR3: TGTGCCAGCTCACCAGACTGGCTACAATACAATGAGCAGTTCTTC. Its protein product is CASSPDWLQYNEQFF.

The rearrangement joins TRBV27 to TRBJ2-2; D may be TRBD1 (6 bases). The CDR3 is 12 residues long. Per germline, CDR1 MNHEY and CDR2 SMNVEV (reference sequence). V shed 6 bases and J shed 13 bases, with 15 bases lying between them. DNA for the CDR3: TGTGCCAGCAGGCATACACAGGGCGGGCTGTTTTTT. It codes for CASRHTQGGLFF.

CDR3 region: CASSHPGQNSGQYF. CDR3 sequence (DNA): TGTGCCAGCAGCCATCCGGGACAGAACTCGGGGCAGTACTTC. The chain combines TRBV11-2 with TRBJ2-7; 7 bases align to TRBD1. V lost 5 bases to trimming and J lost 9 bases; unmatched junction nucleotides: 13. This CDR3 contains 14 residues. In germline, CDR1 is SGHAT, CDR2 FQNNGV. Full variable domain (outside the CDR3, taken from reference TRBV11-2 and TRBJ2-7): EAGVAQSPRYKIIEKRQSVAFWCNPISGHATLYWYQQILGQGPKLLIQFQNNGVVDDSQLPKDRFSAERLKGVDSTLKIQPAKLEDSAVYLCASSHPGQNSGQYFGPGTRLTVT.

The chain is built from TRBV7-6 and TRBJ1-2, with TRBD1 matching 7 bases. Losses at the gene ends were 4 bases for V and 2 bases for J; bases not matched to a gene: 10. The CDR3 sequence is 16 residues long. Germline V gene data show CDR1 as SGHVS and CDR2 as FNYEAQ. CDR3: CASSSRVGGENYGYTF. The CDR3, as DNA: TGTGCCAGCAGCTCGAGGGTAGGGGGCGAGAACTATGGCTACACCTTC. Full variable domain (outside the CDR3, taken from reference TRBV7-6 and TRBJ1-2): GAGVSQSPRYKVTKRGQDVALRCDPISGHVSLYWYRQALGQGPEFLTYFNYEAQQDKSGLPNDRFSAERPEGSISTLTIQRTEQRDSAMYRCASSSRVGGENYGYTFGSGTRLTVV.

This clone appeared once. The CDR3 DNA is TGTGCCAGCAGCTTATACCCCCCATCCGGGACCCGGATCTACGAGCAGTACTTC. It specifies CASSLYPPSGTRIYEQYF. This chain joins TRBV7-2 and TRBJ2-7; the D gene could be TRBD1 or TRBD2 (5 bases each). Germline CDR1 is SGHTA and CDR2 is FQGNSA. The CDR3 totals 18 residues. Trimming shortened V by 2 bases and J by 3 bases, and 23 bases separated the two germline ends.

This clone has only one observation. CDR3 DNA: TGTGCCACCAGAGATTGGCAAGAGACCCAGTACTTC. Translating it yields CATRDWQETQYF. The chain has TRBV15 and TRBJ2-5; D remains ambiguous. Trimming removed 6 bases at V and 2 bases at J, with 7 bases between. The CDR3 runs to 12 residues. Per germline, CDR1 LNHNV and CDR2 YYDKDF (reference sequence). The whole variable domain, remainder taken from reference TRBV15 and TRBJ2-5, is DAMVIQNPRYQVTQFGKPVTLSCSQTLNHNVMYWYQQKSSQAPKLLFHYYDKDFNNEADTPDNFQSRRPNTSFCFLDIRSPGLGDTAMYLCATRDWQETQYFGPGTRLLVL.

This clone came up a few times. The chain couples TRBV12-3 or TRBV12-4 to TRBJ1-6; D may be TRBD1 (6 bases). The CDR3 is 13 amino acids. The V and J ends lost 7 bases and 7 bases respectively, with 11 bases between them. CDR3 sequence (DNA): TGTGCCAGCACTCTGGGGGCAAATTCACCCCTCCACTTT. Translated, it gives CASTLGANSPLHF.

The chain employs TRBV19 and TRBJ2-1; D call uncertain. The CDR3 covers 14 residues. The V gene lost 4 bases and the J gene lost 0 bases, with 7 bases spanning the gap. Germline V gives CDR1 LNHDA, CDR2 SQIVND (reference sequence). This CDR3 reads CASSTGSSYNEQFF. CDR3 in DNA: TGTGCCAGTAGTACGGGCAGCTCCTACAATGAGCAGTTCTTC. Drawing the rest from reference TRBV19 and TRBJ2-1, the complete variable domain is DGGITQSPKYLFRKEGQNVTLSCEQNLNHDAMYWYRQDPGQGLRLIYYSQIVNDFQKGDIAEGYSVSREKKESFPLTVTSAQKNPTAFYLCASSTGSSYNEQFFGPGTRLTVL.